The sequence of this T cell receptor (beta chain) was determined in a study of esophageal squamous cell carcinoma under preoperative chemotherapy. Looking at the study overall: Samples included peripheral blood T cells as well as tumor-infiltrating lymphocytes.

This clonotype was seen once. Its target is not known. One junction end does not reproduce the germline sequence, and a read error may be involved. TCRdb independently ran MiXCR on the PCR reads; one entry per CDR3 protein. Of about 32,000 distinct CDR3 sequences listed, 52% are singletons. Germline CDR1 reads SGHTA; CDR2 reads FQGNSA. The CDR3 length is 17 residues. Study findings and constraints: After paclitaxel-nedaplatin, abundant clones were more likely to contract than amplify. Chemotherapy was followed by significantly higher TCR diversity in peripheral T cells only, not tumor-infiltrating lymphocytes. After treatment, tumor-infiltrating lymphocytes apparently came partly from blood T cells.

Time point indicated: after preoperative PTX-NDP chemotherapy. Sampling took place from a patient given preoperative chemotherapy. The TCR sequence derives from a human donor with esophageal squamous cell carcinoma. The donor label of this sample is uncertain. This chain connects TRBV7-2 to TRBJ2-5; perhaps TRBD2 as D (6 bases). Written as DNA, the CDR3 is TGTGCCAGCAGCTTGGGGTCTGGCGGCGGGGACCAAGAGACGCAGTATTTC. This translates into CASSLGSGGGDQETQYF.